This is a list of T cell receptor beta chains from one sample in a study of shared clonotypes between healthy human individuals. Repertoires were generated with immunoSEQ multiplex PCR, while TCRdb's copy carries only in-frame clones and drops some. The sample records some 2,000,000 clones, 85% to 95% being singletons. Sequencing was carried out using naive CD4+ T cells sorted from blood. These receptors were taken from a man younger than 35 in good health. CDR3s include the opening cysteine and the closing phenylalanine or tryptophan. D genes are given only for firm matches. Size values are once, few and many counts, or a class for expanded clones, and some rows have none.

J gene | V gene | D gene | clone size | CDR3 protein | CDR3 DNA
TRBJ2-1 | TRBV30 | TRBD1 | NA | CAWNPTGAGEQFF | TGTGCCTGGAATCCGACAGGGGCCGGTGAGCAGTTCTTC
TRBJ2-7 | TRBV30 | NA | NA | CAWSRLREWGSYEQYF | TGTGCCTGGAGTCGATTGAGGGAATGGGGGAGCTACGAGCAGTACTTC
TRBJ2-3 | TRBV28 | NA | NA | CASSLGGGVRDTQYF | TGTGCCAGCAGTTTAGGAGGGGGGGTCCGGGATACGCAGTATTTT
TRBJ2-7 | TRBV5-1 | TRBD1 | NA | CASTGQGAAGEQYF | TGCGCCAGCACCGGACAGGGGGCAGCAGGAGAGCAGTACTTC
TRBJ1-4 | TRBV30 | NA | NA | CAWSFGGNEKLFF | TGTGCCTGGAGTTTCGGGGGGAATGAAAAACTGTTTTTT
TRBJ2-3 | TRBV7-3 | TRBD2 | NA | CASSTNGGMRPDTQYF | TGTGCCAGCAGCACTAACGGGGGGATGCGGCCAGATACGCAGTATTTT
TRBJ1-5 | TRBV28 | NA | NA | CASSTQGRSQHF | TGTGCCAGCAGTACCCAAGGGCGATCCCAGCATTTT
TRBJ1-2 | TRBV6-1 | NA | NA | CASSDDPNGGYTF | TGTGCCAGCAGTGACGACCCAAATGGGGGCTACACCTTC
TRBJ2-5 | TRBV29-1 | TRBD1 | NA | CSVGTGTVLETQYF | TGCAGCGTAGGGACCGGGACAGTGTTAGAGACCCAGTACTTC
TRBJ2-7 | TRBV6-1 | NA | NA | CASTSSSYEQYF | TGTGCCAGCACTTCTAGCTCCTACGAGCAGTACTTC
TRBJ1-6 | TRBV6-5 | NA | NA | CASKARDSPLHF | TGTGCCAGCAAGGCGAGGGATTCACCCCTCCACTTT
TRBJ1-2 | TRBV2 | NA | NA | CASSGWTGAGGYTF | TGTGCCAGCAGTGGGTGGACGGGGGCGGGAGGCTACACCTTC
TRBJ2-1 | TRBV12-5 | NA | NA | CARTGLWSYNEQFF | TGTGCTAGAACAGGGCTTTGGTCCTACAATGAGCAGTTCTTC
TRBJ2-1 | TRBV14 | NA | NA | CASSLGSFADWNEQFF | TGTGCCAGCAGCCTCGGAAGTTTCGCCGACTGGAATGAGCAGTTCTTC
TRBJ2-2 | TRBV11-3 | TRBD2 | NA | CASSLPGLAGVGTGELFF | TGTGCCAGCAGCCTCCCGGGACTAGCGGGAGTAGGAACCGGGGAGCTGTTTTTT
TRBJ2-3 | TRBV18 | NA | NA | CASSPNAADTQYF | TGTGCCAGCTCACCAAATGCGGCAGATACGCAGTATTTT
TRBJ2-2 | TRBV11-2 | NA | NA | CASSLTREGVITGELFF | TGTGCCAGCAGCTTGACTCGAGAAGGGGTTATCACCGGGGAGCTGTTTTTT
TRBJ2-7 | TRBV9 | TRBD2 | NA | CASSAPGGEQYF | TGTGCCAGCAGCGCCCCGGGAGGCGAGCAGTACTTC
TRBJ1-4 | TRBV10-3 | TRBD1 | NA | CAISKTGFEKLFF | TGTGCCATCAGTAAGACAGGGTTTGAAAAACTGTTTTTT
TRBJ1-2 | TRBV5-3 | NA | NA | CARSLAVYGYTF | TGTGCCAGAAGCTTGGCGGTCTATGGCTACACCTTC
TRBJ2-2 | TRBV18 | NA | NA | CASSPPWETGELFF | TGTGCCAGCTCACCTCCTTGGGAAACCGGGGAGCTGTTTTTT
TRBJ2-1 | TRBV25-1 | TRBD2 | NA | CASSASGSSYNEQFF | TGTGCCAGCAGTGCTAGCGGGAGCTCCTACAATGAGCAGTTCTTC
TRBJ2-2 | TRBV27 | TRBD1 | NA | CASSLRGQGGELFF | TGTGCCAGCAGTTTAAGGGGGCAGGGCGGGGAGCTGTTTTTT
TRBJ2-3 | TRBV30 | TRBD2 | NA | CAWRSPGGTDTQYF | TGTGCCTGGAGGAGCCCCGGGGGGACAGATACGCAGTATTTT
TRBJ2-7 | TRBV6-5 | NA | NA | CASSRRDSDYEQYF | TGTGCCAGCAGTCGCCGGGACTCCGACTACGAGCAGTACTTC
TRBJ2-2 | TRBV28 | TRBD2 | NA | CASSLPGLGSTGELFF | TGTGCCAGCAGTTTACCGGGACTAGGGAGCACCGGGGAGCTGTTTTTT
TRBJ1-6 | TRBV25-1 | NA | NA | CASSESAAGVEEPLHF | TGTGCCAGCAGTGAGTCTGCGGCTGGGGTTGAGGAGCCCCTCCACTTT
TRBJ2-1 | TRBV5-4 | TRBD2 | once | CASSSTSGRSYEQFF | TGTGCCAGCAGCTCAACTAGCGGGAGGTCCTATGAGCAGTTCTTC
TRBJ2-6 | TRBV4-3 | NA | NA | CASSQVPPRGGGANVLTF | TGCGCCAGCAGCCAAGTCCCACCTAGGGGCGGTGGGGCCAACGTCCTGACTTTC
TRBJ2-7 | TRBV15 | NA | NA | CATSRDTNEQYF | TGTGCCACCAGCAGAGATACAAACGAGCAGTACTTC
TRBJ1-1 | TRBV21-1 | NA | NA | CATNRAEAFF | TGTGCCACGAACAGGGCTGAAGCTTTCTTT
TRBJ1-3 | TRBV7-2 | NA | NA | CASSFGQKLSGNTIYF | TGTGCCAGCAGCTTCGGACAGAAACTCTCTGGAAACACCATATATTTT
TRBJ1-2 | TRBV30 | TRBD1 | NA | CALQGAVTTFNYGYTF | TGTGCCCTACAGGGGGCCGTGACCACTTTTAACTATGGCTACACCTTC
TRBJ2-7 | TRBV5-1 | TRBD2 | many | CASSSGETSGSYEQYF | TGCGCCAGCAGCTCTGGGGAGACTAGCGGGAGTTACGAGCAGTACTTC
TRBJ2-2 | TRBV5-1 | NA | few | CASSLGTRTGELFF | TGCGCCAGCAGCCTGGGGACACGGACCGGGGAGCTGTTTTTT
TRBJ1-6 | TRBV30 | NA | NA | CAWSREGKSPLHF | TGTGCCTGGAGTCGGGAGGGAAAATCACCCCTCCACTTT
TRBJ2-5 | TRBV10-3 | NA | NA | CAVKGAGETQYF | TGTGCCGTAAAAGGGGCCGGGGAGACCCAGTACTTC
TRBJ2-7 | TRBV29-1 | TRBD1 | NA | CSVTGTGGSYEQYF | TGCAGCGTTACCGGGACAGGGGGCTCCTACGAGCAGTACTTC
TRBJ2-7 | TRBV6-5 | NA | NA | CASSYFGRDYEQYF | TGTGCCAGCAGTTACTTCGGCAGGGACTACGAGCAGTACTTC
TRBJ2-7 | TRBV30 | NA | NA | CAWRPSNYAYEQYF | TGTGCCTGGCGTCCCAGCAACTATGCGTACGAGCAGTACTTC
TRBJ2-1 | TRBV6-4 | NA | NA | CASSDMAGNEQFF | TGTGCCAGCAGTGACATGGCAGGCAATGAGCAGTTCTTC
TRBJ2-5 | TRBV28 | NA | NA | CASSNPNGNQYF | TGTGCCAGCAGTAATCCCAACGGGAACCAGTACTTC
TRBJ2-1 | TRBV30 | TRBD2 | NA | CAWSVTSGRGNEQFF | TGTGCCTGGAGTGTGACTAGCGGGAGGGGGAATGAGCAGTTCTTC
TRBJ2-7 | TRBV10-3 | NA | NA | CAISESISYEQYF | TGTGCCATCAGTGAGTCGATTTCCTACGAGCAGTACTTC
TRBJ1-2 | TRBV2 | TRBD1 | NA | CASRIRTGVGYGYTF | TGTGCCAGCAGGATCAGGACAGGGGTTGGCTATGGCTACACCTTC
TRBJ2-5 | TRBV27 | NA | NA | CASSSPLRGETQYF | TGTGCCAGCAGTTCACCCCTCAGGGGAGAGACCCAGTACTTC
TRBJ2-7 | TRBV27 | NA | NA | CAWVLSVAYEQYF | TGTGCCTGGGTCCTTTCGGTTGCCTACGAGCAGTACTTC
TRBJ1-3 | TRBV5-1 | NA | NA | CASSLSSQAGNTIYF | TGCGCCAGCAGCTTAAGCTCCCAGGCTGGAAACACCATATATTTT
TRBJ2-5 | TRBV4-1 | TRBD2 | once | CASSRSPVAGGGETQYF | TGCGCCAGCAGCCGCTCCCCGGTAGCGGGAGGGGGAGAGACCCAGTACTTC
TRBJ1-1 | TRBV5-6 | NA | NA | CASRQTGGNTEAFF | TGTGCCAGCAGACAAACCGGGGGGAACACTGAAGCTTTCTTT
TRBJ2-5 | TRBV5-1 | NA | NA | CASSLVPGSEETQYF | TGCGCCAGCAGCTTGGTTCCGGGTTCAGAGGAGACCCAGTACTTC
TRBJ2-5 | TRBV9 | TRBD2 | NA | CASSPGLAGGVYTKETQYF | TGTGCCAGCAGCCCAGGCCTAGCGGGGGGGGTCTATACAAAAGAGACCCAGTACTTC
TRBJ1-4 | TRBV6-1 | TRBD1 | NA | CASRWTGRSEKLFF | TGTGCCAGCAGGTGGACAGGTCGATCTGAAAAACTGTTTTTT
TRBJ2-5 | TRBV5-4 | TRBD2 | NA | CASSSGLAGGYETQYF | TGTGCCAGCAGCTCGGGACTAGCGGGGGGATACGAGACCCAGTACTTC
TRBJ1-3 | TRBV5-4 | NA | NA | CASSLMGVYSSGNTIYF | TGTGCCAGCAGCTTGATGGGGGTCTATAGCTCTGGAAACACCATATATTTT
TRBJ2-7 | TRBV2 | TRBD1 | NA | CASTGQGIGYEQYF | TGTGCCAGCACCGGACAGGGTATTGGCTACGAGCAGTACTTC